Presented here are 10 T cell receptor beta chains from one specimen sequenced in a study of cytomegalovirus exposure and HLA in healthy donors. Sequenced by immunoSEQ multiplex PCR; TCRdb stores in-frame clones only, minus some. The table shows 100,000 to 150,000 clones, with about 83% occurring only once. The sample was PBMCs. These receptors originate from a woman in her 30s in good health and CMV-seronegative.

The genes are TRBV5-6 and TRBJ1-5, with 7 bases that match TRBD1. The junction had 11 bases not matched to a gene; V was cut back by 3 bases and J by 2 bases. Germline CDR1 and CDR2: SGHDT and YYEEEE. This CDR3 comprises 17 residues. CDR3 bases: TGTGCCAGCAGCTCCGTTATCGACAGGGATGGCAATCAGCCCCAGCATTTT. This gives the protein CASSSVIDRDGNQPQHF.

For the CDR3, the DNA is TGTGCCAGCAGCTTAGTCGGATCAGGTGACTACAATGAGCAGTTCTTC. Protein sequence: CASSLVGSGDYNEQFF. The rearrangement links TRBV7-9 to TRBJ2-1; D is unresolved. This CDR3 is 16 amino acids long. Trimming took off 1 base at V and 3 bases at J, with 13 bases between the two ends. The germline V gene has CDR1 SEHNR and CDR2 FQNEAQ (reference sequence).

In DNA form, the CDR3 reads TGCGCCAGCAGCCAAGGCGCGGGGTTGCCATATGGCTACACCTTC. This translates into CASSQGAGLPYGYTF. V is TRBV4-3 and J is TRBJ1-2; unclear D gene. CDR3 size: 15 residues. With 1 base removed from V and 5 bases from J, the gap between germline ends came to 14 bases. In germline, CDR1 is LGHNA, CDR2 YSLEER.

The chain recombines TRBV20-1 with TRBJ1-2; D is undetermined. This CDR3 contains 11 residues. V gave up 1 base and J gave up 6 bases, with 6 bases separating them. The germline CDR1 and CDR2 sequences are DFQATT and SNEGSKA (reference sequence). The CDR3 sequence is CSARGGNGYTF. For the CDR3, the DNA is TGCAGTGCTAGAGGAGGGAATGGCTACACCTTC.

The chain has TRBV29-1 and TRBJ2-5; 7 bases align to TRBD2. Germline trimming cut 4 bases from V and 5 bases from J; bases unmatched to any gene: 4. The germline V gene encodes CDR1 SQVTM and CDR2 ANQGSEA. This CDR3 is 12 amino acids long. The CDR3 here is CSVGGGRETQYF. CDR3 nucleotide sequence: TGCAGCGTTGGGGGGGGTAGGGAGACCCAGTACTTC.

This clone is medium-sized by share. V usage is TRBV6-5 and J usage is TRBJ1-6, with 7 bases aligning to TRBD1. Per germline, CDR1 MNHEY and CDR2 SVGAGI. The CDR3 runs 14 residues. With V trimmed by 6 bases and J by 10 bases, 9 bases remained unmatched. CDR3 bases: TGTGCCAGCAGGCCCACGACAGGGATATCACCCCTCCACTTT. As protein: CASRPTTGISPLHF.

The chain joins TRBV4-3 to TRBJ2-7, with 8 nucleotides matching TRBD1. Trimming at V came to 3 bases and at J to 3 bases, leaving 1 base not matched to a gene. CDR3 size: 13 residues. Germline-derived CDR1 and CDR2 are LGHNA and YSLEER. CDR3 sequence: CASSQDRDYEQYF. In DNA form, the CDR3 reads TGCGCCAGCAGCCAGGACAGGGACTACGAGCAGTACTTC.

This chain joins TRBV18 and TRBJ1-2; D might be TRBD1 (6 bases). Germline V CDR1 and CDR2: KGHSH, LQKENI. The V gene lost 6 bases and the J gene lost 4 bases, with 9 bases spanning the gap. This CDR3 contains 12 residues. The CDR3 bases are TGTGCCAGCTCTGTGGACAGCTATGGCTACACCTTC. Translated: CASSVDSYGYTF. Looking up the rest from reference TRBV18 and TRBJ1-2 gives the full variable domain: NAGVMQNPRHLVRRRGQEARLRCSPMKGHSHVYWYRQLPEEGLKFMVYLQKENIIDESGMPKERFSAEFPKEGPSILRIQQVVRGDSAAYFCASSVDSYGYTFGSGTRLTVV.

The rearrangement links TRBV5-5 to TRBJ2-5; D gene uncertain. The CDR3 is 13 residues long. Trimming left V 3 bases short and J 5 bases short, with 11 bases between. CDR1 is SGHKS and CDR2 is YYEKEE in the germline V gene (reference sequence). Here the CDR3 DNA reads TGTGCCAGCAGCTCCATCCCAGGCGAGACCCAGTACTTC. This gives the protein CASSSIPGETQYF.

This rearrangement joins TRBV6-6 to TRBJ1-5; 10 bases match TRBD1. There are 16 residues in the CDR3. Germline-derived CDR1 and CDR2 are MNHNY and SVGAGI (reference sequence). V was pared by 5 bases and J by 7 bases, with 11 bases of the junction left unmatched. This CDR3 is CASSPGTGDVGQPQHF. CDR3 coding DNA: TGTGCCAGCAGTCCCGGGACAGGGGACGTGGGCCAGCCCCAGCATTTT.